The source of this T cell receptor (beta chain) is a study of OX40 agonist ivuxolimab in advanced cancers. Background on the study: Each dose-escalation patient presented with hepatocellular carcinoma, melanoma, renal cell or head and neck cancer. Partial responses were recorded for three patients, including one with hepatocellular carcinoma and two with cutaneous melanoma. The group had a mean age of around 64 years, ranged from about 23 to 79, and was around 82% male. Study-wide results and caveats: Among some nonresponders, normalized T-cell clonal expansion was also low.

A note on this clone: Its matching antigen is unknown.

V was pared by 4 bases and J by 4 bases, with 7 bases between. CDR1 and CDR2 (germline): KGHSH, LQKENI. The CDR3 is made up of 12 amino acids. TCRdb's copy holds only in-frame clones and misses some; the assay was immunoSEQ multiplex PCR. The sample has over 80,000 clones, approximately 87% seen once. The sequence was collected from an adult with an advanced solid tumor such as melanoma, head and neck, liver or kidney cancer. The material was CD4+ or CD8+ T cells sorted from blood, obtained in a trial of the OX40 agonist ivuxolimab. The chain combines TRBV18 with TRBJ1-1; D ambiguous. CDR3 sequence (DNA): TGTGCCAGCTCACTGTCAGCCACTGAAGCTTTCTTT. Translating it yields CASSLSATEAFF.